Listed here are 7 T cell receptor beta chains from one sample, sequenced in a study of blood T cell repertoires in COVID-19. TCRdb's copy holds only in-frame clones and misses some; the assay was immunoSEQ multiplex PCR. This table has roughly 500,000 clones, roughly nine tenths appearing once. The specimen was peripheral blood. The receptors derive from a man aged 18 to 30 with COVID-19, enrolled during active disease.

The J gene is TRBJ2-3, the V gene TRBV21-1; the DNA was not used to check the table's D call, TRBD2. TRBV21-1 is annotated as a pseudogene. This CDR3 spans 16 amino acids. The CDR3 bases are TGTGCCAGCAGCAAAACTAGCGGGGGCCTCACAGATACGCAGTATTTT. Translated: CASSKTSGGLTDTQYF.

V and J are TRBV29-1 and TRBJ1-2; TRBD1 aligns across 12 bases. Trimming took 6 bases from V and 5 from J; bases not matched to a gene: 10. Per germline, CDR1 SQVTM and CDR2 ANQGSEA. CDR3 size: 15 residues. The CDR3 DNA is TGCAGCGTACGGGACAGGGGGCGTTGGGGGTATGGCTACACCTTC. Translating it yields CSVRDRGRWGYGYTF.

V is TRBV6-1 and J is TRBJ1-3, with TRBD1 matching over 11 bases. V gave up 2 bases and J gave up 4 bases; unmatched junction bases: 4. The CDR3 consists of 16 residues. Germline values: CDR1 MNHNS, CDR2 SASEGT. CDR3 sequence (DNA): TGTGCCAGCAGTGAAAGGGGACAGGGGGTGGGAAACACCATATATTTT. This sequence encodes CASSERGQGVGNTIYF.

The genes are TRBV6-5 and TRBJ1-5; D remains ambiguous. V dropped 1 base and J dropped 5 bases, with 3 bases sitting between them. This CDR3 is built from 12 residues. Germline V gene sequence: CDR1 MNHEY, CDR2 SVGAGI. The CDR3 reads CASSYLDQPQHF. The CDR3 DNA follows: TGTGCCAGCAGTTACTTAGATCAGCCCCAGCATTTT.

V is TRBV6-2 or TRBV6-3 and J is TRBJ2-7; 7 bases match TRBD2. Unmatched junction bases numbered 7, after V lost 4 bases and J lost 1 base. CDR1 and CDR2 from the germline V gene are MNHEY and SVGEGT. The CDR3 covers 15 residues. Here the CDR3 reads CASSWRTGGSYEQYF. In DNA, the CDR3 is TGTGCCAGCAGTTGGCGGACCGGGGGGTCCTACGAGCAGTACTTC.

The genes are TRBV23-1 and TRBJ2-7; D may be TRBD1 (6 bases). TRBV23-1 is flagged as an ORF with uncertain function. The CDR3 spans 15 residues. V shed 10 bases and J shed 1 base, with 20 bases lying between them. CDR3 nucleotides: TGCGCCACCCACTCGACAGGCTCCTCTTCCTACGAGCAGTACTTC. This translates into CATHSTGSSSYEQYF.

The chain joins TRBV6-5 to TRBJ1-5; D gene unclear. Germline values: CDR1 MNHEY, CDR2 SVGAGI. This CDR3 has 16 residues. V shed 4 bases and J shed 0 bases, with 13 bases lying between them. CDR3 region: CASSSGRLYSNQPQHF. As DNA, the CDR3 is TGTGCCAGCAGTTCCGGGAGACTGTATAGCAATCAGCCCCAGCATTTT.